This T cell receptor (beta chain) was sequenced for a study of T cells expressing NK-cell markers. Study at large: Sorted T-cell subsets CD3+CD56+NKG2C+, CD3+CD56+NKG2C- and CD3+CD56-NKG2C+ were TCR beta-sequenced. Seven of the eight sequenced donors were classified as HCMV-seropositive, and one was classified as seronegative.

Broader study findings: In a handful of donors, dominant clonotypes made up roughly 28.3-65% of CD3+CD56-NKG2C+ cells.

Concerning this clonotype: Its antigen is undetermined.

Generation of TCR beta cDNA was performed by 5'RACE template switching incorporating UMIs. TCRdb reworked the 5' RACE reads into one entry per CDR3 protein, no DNA. In all, the sample yields more than 400,000 distinct CDR3 sequences. The sequence came from a woman between 18 and 75 years old in good health. The sequenced sample consisted of blood T cells: a sorted CD56 or NKG2C T cell subset, CD4+ or CD8+ T cells, or bulk PBMC T cells (not recorded which).

The CDR3 is CSAAGLAGTWDEQFF. The rearrangement uses TRBV20-1 and TRBJ2-1; TCRdb gives TRBD2 as the D gene, but with no DNA this cannot be confirmed. The CDR3 length is 15 residues. Germline V gene data show CDR1 as DFQATT and CDR2 as SNEGSKA (reference sequence).